This entry describes one T cell receptor (beta chain). Its antigen is unknown. V lost 5 bases to trimming and J lost 8 bases; unmatched junction nucleotides: 14. Germline assignment: CDR1 SGDLS and CDR2 YYNGEE. The CDR3 consists of 15 residues. The sample belongs to a study of shared clonotypes between healthy human individuals. General study points: Non-shared clonotypes displayed generation probabilities falling below those of clonotypes present in all four donors.

TCRdb keeps only in-frame clones here, not all; method: immunoSEQ multiplex PCR. The sample lists about 2.4 million clones, approximately 92% occurring once. The origin of this receptor is a young man in good health. Sequencing was performed on naive CD4+ T cells sorted from blood. The subset is: CD45RA+ positively selected. The J gene is TRBJ2-3, the V gene TRBV9; 7 positions agree with TRBD2. The CDR3, as DNA: TGTGCCAGCAGACAAAGCGGGGTCAACGAAGGTACGCAGTATTTT. Translated, it gives CASRQSGVNEGTQYF.